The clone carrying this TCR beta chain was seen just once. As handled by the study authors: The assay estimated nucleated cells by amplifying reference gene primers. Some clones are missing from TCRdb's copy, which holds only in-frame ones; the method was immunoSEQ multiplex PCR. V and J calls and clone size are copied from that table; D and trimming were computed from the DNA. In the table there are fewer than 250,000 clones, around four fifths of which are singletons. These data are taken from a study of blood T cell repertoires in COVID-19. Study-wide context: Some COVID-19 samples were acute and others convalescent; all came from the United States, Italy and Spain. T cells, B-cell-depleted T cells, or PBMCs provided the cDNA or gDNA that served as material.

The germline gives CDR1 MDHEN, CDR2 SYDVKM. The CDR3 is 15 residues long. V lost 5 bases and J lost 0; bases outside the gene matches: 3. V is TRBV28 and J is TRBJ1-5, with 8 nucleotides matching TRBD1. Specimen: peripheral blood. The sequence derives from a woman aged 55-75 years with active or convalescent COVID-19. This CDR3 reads CASSIQGDSNQPQHF. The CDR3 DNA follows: TGTGCCAGCAGTATACAGGGGGATAGCAATCAGCCCCAGCATTTT.